This T cell receptor (beta chain) comes out of a study of T cells in tuberculosis. Study at large: Sequenced TCRs come from CD1B-GMM tetramer-binding T cells.

Sequencing of TCR-alpha and TCR-beta chains was unpaired. Data came from immunoSEQ multiplex PCR; TCRdb stores just in-frame clones and leaves some out. The sample includes 80,000 to 100,000 clones, about nine tenths of them seen just once. V lost 0 bases, J lost 4 bases, and 6 bases lay in between. Germline CDR1 SQVTM, CDR2 ANQGSEA. The CDR3 totals 12 residues. After thawing and overnight rest, PBMC were stained with GMM-loaded CD1B tetramer, viability dye and anti-CD3 for sorting. C32 glucose monomycolate from Rhodococcus equi was loaded onto the CD1B tetramers. CD14-expressing monocytes were removed from PBMC before cryopreservation and sorting. Study findings and constraints: T cells binding CD1B-GMM tetramer weakly possibly escaped the sort.

The source is an adult woman with latent tuberculosis. The chain employs TRBV29-1 and TRBJ1-2; maybe TRBD1 (6 bases). The sample taken for sequencing was CD1b-GMM tetramer-negative cells sorted from PBMCs. The CDR3 nucleotides are TGCAGCGTTGAAGAAGGGGGCTATGGCTACACCTTC. Translated, it gives CSVEEGGYGYTF.